This TCR beta chain stems from a study of shared clonotypes between healthy human individuals. From germline, CDR1 is GTSNPN and CDR2 SVGIG (reference sequence). This CDR3 region has 12 residues. V gave up 0 bases and J gave up 2 bases, with 2 bases separating them. From CD4+ cells came CD45RA+ naive and CD45RA-negative memory subsets. The assay was immunoSEQ multiplex PCR, and TCRdb's table has in-frame clones only and misses some. The sample lists some 1,100,000 clones, more than 75% occurring once. Regarding this clone: The same CDR3 can be traced to other DNA sequences in this sample.

The source is a man between 18 and 35 years old in good health. Some clones in this sample may be carry-over from other donors' samples. The chain carries TRBV30 and TRBJ1-3; D uncertain. Sequenced: memory CD4+ T cells from PBMCs. Subset meaning: CD45RA-negative fraction. The CDR3, as DNA: TGTGCCTGGAGTGTTACTGGAAACACCATATATTTT. This gives the protein CAWSVTGNTIYF.